Given below is one TCR beta chain in context. Its antigen is unknown. CDR1 and CDR2 (germline): LGHNA, YSLEER. The CDR3 is made up of 15 amino acids. Triplicate sorting captured about 300,000 cells each from every CD8+ T cell subset. Cells classed as naive CD8+ T cells were CD45RO-CCR7+CD27+CD95-. These data come from a study of CXCR3-negative and CXCR3-positive naive CD8 T cells. Whole-study results and caveats: Within a donor, both naive subsets shared TRBV-TRBJ usage, unlike memory cells. CXCR3-positive naive cells carried more hydrophobic TRB CDR3s than CXCR3-negative ones.

Researchers prepared the TRB cDNA libraries using 5' RACE with UMI labels. TCRdb re-analyzed the 5' RACE reads; it lists each CDR3 protein once, without DNA. This sample's table reports some 120,000 distinct CDR3 sequences. Sequencing was performed on naive CXCR3+ CD8+ T cells from blood. Subset specified: CD45RO-CCR7+CD27+CD95- naive CD8+ T cells expressing CXCR3 (TNR3+). The sequence was obtained from a human donor in good health. Some clones in this sample may be carry-over from other donors' samples. The chain joins TRBV4-3 to TRBJ1-6. The CDR3 protein is CASSQTWAGDSPLHF.